Sequencing of this T cell receptor beta chain was carried out in a study of kidney transplant recipient with SARS-CoV-2 infection. TCRdb reprocessed the reads with MiXCR, giving one entry per CDR3 protein. The sample shows 200,000 to 300,000 distinct CDR3 sequences, under 30% of them seen only once. This CDR3 is built from 17 residues. V was trimmed by 5 bases and J by 4 bases, leaving 23 bases between them. The rearrangement uses TRBV7-1 and TRBJ1-2; D is unclear. TRBV7-1 is filed as an ORF, its function uncertain. Specimen: a blood sample, collected at baseline and on day 111 from a kidney transplant recipient. The clonotype was recovered from a young adult male patient who had COVID-19 and was a kidney transplant recipient. T cells may partly derive from the graft donor. CDR3 loop: CASSVRGHEGKTYGYTF. CDR3 DNA: TGTGCCAGCAGCGTACGAGGTCACGAGGGAAAGACCTATGGCTACACCTTC.